The sequence of this TCR beta chain was determined in a study of OX40 agonist ivuxolimab in advanced cancers. About the investigation overall: Ivuxolimab was an agonistic, fully human IgG2 monoclonal antibody directed against OX40 (CD134), a costimulatory receptor. Intravenous ivuxolimab was administered to patients every 2 weeks at six dose levels: 0.01, 0.1, 0.3, 1.5, 3 and 10 mg/kg. Among the 50 to 55 dose-escalation patients, approximately 20 had hepatocellular carcinoma, approximately 15 melanoma, 9 renal cell carcinoma and 9 head and neck cancer. In the dose-escalation cohort, 82.7% of patients were male, and the mean age was about 55 years, with a range of about 23 to 85. Patients were allowed to have had prior anti-PD-1, anti-PD-L1 or anti-CTLA-4 therapy, and around 37% of the dose-escalation patients had previously received checkpoint inhibitors. Partial responses occurred in three dose-escalation patients: two with cutaneous melanoma and one with hepatocellular carcinoma. The purpose of peripheral TCRbeta sequencing was to test whether ivuxolimab changed TCR sequence diversity and led to clonal T-cell expansion. The paper describes the monotherapy dose-escalation part (N = 52 patients) of the phase I trial of ivuxolimab.

A remark on this clone: This receptor's antigen is unknown. No clone much larger than this one lies a single base away; base qualities are absent.

To sequence the TCRbeta CDR3 region, genomic DNA was isolated from the sorted cells. TCRbeta CDR3 regions were sequenced using the immunoSEQ Assay. The immuneACCESS repertoire file appears here via TCRdb, limited to in-frame rearrangements. These files lack a portion of the clones; in checked studies, under half of the deficit traces to unresolved V genes, and the cause of the others is not known. Across this sample there are 15,000 to 20,000 clones, with nearly 95% seen only once. The top ten clonotypes cover less than 9% of the sample. The trial excluded patients who had a history of autoimmune disease or were on systemic immunosuppression. Peripheral blood for TCR sequencing was drawn from every dose cohort at baseline, at cycle 4 day 1 and at cycle 7 day 1. The samples were taken from a phase I, first-in-human, multicenter, open-label dose-escalation trial of ivuxolimab. Adults with locally advanced or metastatic melanoma, renal cell carcinoma, hepatocellular carcinoma or head and neck squamous cell carcinoma were enrolled in the trial. CD4+ and CD8+ T cells were sorted separately from peripheral blood before TCR sequencing.

Trimming removed 0 bases from V and 3 bases from J, leaving 13 bases between the germline ends. CDR1 and CDR2, per the germline V gene, are MGHRA and YSYEKL. The CDR3 goes from the cysteine to the phenylalanine over 16 residues. CDR3 DNA only is kept here, 48 bases in frame from base 1. Overall results and qualifications from the work: After ivuxolimab, more expanded clones were found on average in CD8+ T cells than in CD4+ T cells. The antigen specificity of the peripheral T cells that underwent clonal expansion was not determined. Low levels of normalized T-cell clonal expansion were also seen in some patients who did not respond. In the 0.1-3.0 mg/kg groups, partial responders had among the lowest normalized peripheral clonal expansion, particularly in CD8+ T cells. At doses from 0.1 to 3.0 mg/kg, clonal expansion was seen in both CD4+ and CD8+ blood T cells between baseline and week 6.

The V and J genes are TRBV4-1 and TRBJ2-3; the D segment could be TRBD1, given 5 matching bases. Sequenced here: CD4+ or CD8+ T cells sorted from blood, sampled in a trial of the OX40 agonist ivuxolimab. The source is an adult with an advanced solid tumor such as melanoma, head and neck, liver or kidney cancer. At the DNA level, the sequence is TGCGCCAGCAGCCAAGATTTCCACAGGAGTACAGATACGCAGTATTTT. This yields the protein CASSQDFHRSTDTQYF.